This T cell receptor (beta chain) was captured in a study of blood T cell repertoires in COVID-19. The CDR3 loop spans 15 amino acids. Germline V gives CDR1 MRHNA, CDR2 SNTAGT. V shed 6 bases and J shed 5 bases, with 16 bases lying between them. The protocol was immunoSEQ multiplex PCR, while the TCRdb copy is restricted to in-frame clones and leaves out a portion. The sample includes 55,000 to 90,000 clones, about 86% of them seen just once. V and J are TRBV6-4 and TRBJ2-2, with TRBD1 as a possible D gene (6 bases). This clonotype was sampled from a man aged 65 to 85 with active COVID-19. The sample comprised peripheral blood. DNA of the CDR3: TGTGCCAGCAGACAACAGGGTGTGGGGACCGGGGAGCTGTTTTTT. Translated, it gives CASRQQGVGTGELFF.